These 22 T cell receptor beta chains originate from one sample sequenced in a study of blood T cell repertoires in COVID-19. Method: immunoSEQ multiplex PCR; TCRdb's copy keeps in-frame clones and lacks some. The sample includes tens of thousands of clones, 80% to 90% of them seen just once. Sequencing was done on a sample of peripheral blood. The receptor set was obtained from a human donor in a cohort sampled during active COVID-19.

The chain has TRBV5-1 and TRBJ2-7, with 8 bases lining up with TRBD2. Germline CDR1 SGHRS, CDR2 YFSETQ. V dropped 2 bases and J dropped 4; count of bases not matched to a gene: 2. The CDR3 extends over 13 amino acids. Written as DNA, the CDR3 is TGCGCCAGCAGCTTCGGACTAGCTTACGAGCAGTACTTC. This sequence encodes CASSFGLAYEQYF.

J is TRBJ1-4 and V is TRBV7-9, with 7 bases matching TRBD1. This CDR3 comprises 14 residues. V was clipped by 5 bases and J by 8 bases; unmatched bases: 8. Germline values: CDR1 SEHNR, CDR2 FQNEAQ (reference sequence). The CDR3: CASSRQGGGEKLFF. DNA of the CDR3: TGTGCCAGCAGCCGACAGGGAGGCGGGGAAAAACTGTTTTTT.

The CDR3 sequence is CASSAPGVYEQYF. The CDR3 nucleotides read TGTGCCAGCAGCGCTCCAGGGGTCTACGAGCAGTACTTC. The rearrangement joins TRBV28 to TRBJ2-7, with D perhaps TRBD1 (6 bases). Germline CDR1 reads MDHEN; CDR2 reads SYDVKM. The CDR3 loop spans 13 amino acids. Trimming cost V 6 bases and J 3 bases, with 12 bases left between them.

The chain uses TRBV19 and TRBJ2-5, with TRBD2 matching 10 bases. CDR1 is LNHDA and CDR2 is SQIVND in the germline V gene (reference sequence). With V trimmed by 3 bases and J by 5 bases, 6 bases remained unmatched. The CDR3 runs to 15 residues. CDR3 coding DNA: TGTGCCAGTAGTATGACACTAGCGGGATTCGAGACCCAGTACTTC. Encoded protein: CASSMTLAGFETQYF.

Note on this clone: The sample holds other DNA sequences that translate to the same CDR3. This chain uses TRBV27 with TRBJ1-5; D gene unclear. The germline gives CDR1 MNHEY, CDR2 SMNVEV (reference sequence). This CDR3 has 14 amino acids. V was clipped by 5 bases and J by 2 bases, with 10 bases between them. This CDR3 reads CASSPPGGNQPQHF. Written as DNA, the CDR3 is TGTGCCAGCAGTCCACCCGGAGGCAATCAGCCCCAGCATTTT.

The chain combines TRBV5-1 with TRBJ1-1; maybe TRBD1 (6 bases). The CDR3 contains 11 residues. Germline CDR1 SGHRS, CDR2 YFSETQ. With 5 bases removed from V and 14 bases from J, the gap between germline ends came to 16 bases. The CDR3 sequence is CASRNGGPSFF. The DNA for the CDR3 is TGCGCCAGCAGAAACGGGGGGCCCTCCTTCTTT.

The chain joins TRBV14 to TRBJ2-5; 7 bases fit TRBD1. After removal of 0 bases from V and 5 bases from J, the junction contained 15 bases not matched to a gene. Germline V gene sequence: CDR1 SGHDN, CDR2 FVKESK. The CDR3 sequence is 18 residues long. The CDR3 coding sequence is TGTGCCAGCAGCCAAGAGCAGTTCGGGACAGTGTTCCGGGAGACCCAGTACTTC. It encodes CASSQEQFGTVFRETQYF.

The rearrangement links TRBV12-5 to TRBJ1-4; no reliable D call. Germline loops: CDR1 LGHNT, CDR2 FRNRAP. The length of the CDR3 is 13 residues. V dropped 1 base and J dropped 6 bases, with 6 bases sitting between them. In DNA form, the CDR3 reads TGTGCTAGTGGTTTGGGGGCTTATGAAAAACTGTTTTTT. Its protein is CASGLGAYEKLFF.

The chain is built from TRBV7-8 and TRBJ1-1; D uncertain. Trimming took 5 bases from V and 1 from J, leaving 14 bases between them. This CDR3 spans 15 amino acids. The germline CDR1 and CDR2 sequences are SGHVS and FQNEAQ. CDR3 coding DNA: TGTGCCAGCAGCCGGAAAGAGAGACAGAACACTGAAGCTTTCTTT. The encoded protein is CASSRKERQNTEAFF.

V usage is TRBV6-5 and J usage is TRBJ1-5; D not certain. V was clipped by 6 bases and J by 4 bases, with 13 bases between them. Germline CDR1 MNHEY, CDR2 SVGAGI. CDR3 length equals 14 residues. CDR3 residues: CASSRDTSNQPQHF. Here the CDR3 DNA reads TGTGCCAGCAGCCGTGACACCTCGAATCAGCCCCAGCATTTT.

The V call is TRBV5-4, the J call TRBJ2-1, with TRBD1 matching 10 bases. The length of the CDR3 is 14 residues. J gave up 9 bases and V 3 bases, and 6 bases lay outside the gene matches. Germline V lookup: CDR1 SGHNT, CDR2 YYREEE (reference sequence). The CDR3 protein is CASSSTGGRVEQFF. CDR3 sequence (DNA): TGTGCCAGCAGCTCGACAGGGGGCCGAGTTGAGCAGTTCTTC. The whole variable domain, remainder taken from reference TRBV5-4 and TRBJ2-1, is ETGVTQSPTHLIKTRGQQVTLRCSSQSGHNTVSWYQQALGQGPQFIFQYYREEENGRGNFPPRFSGLQFPNYSSELNVNALELDDSALYLCASSSTGGRVEQFFGPGTRLTVL.

The CDR3 loop is CASSPHRPADYGYTF. The CDR3 nucleotides read TGTGCCAGCAGCCCACACCGCCCGGCGGACTATGGCTACACCTTC. The rearrangement joins TRBV6-2 or TRBV6-3 to TRBJ1-2; D gene unclear. V gave up 6 bases and J gave up 3 bases, with 17 bases separating them. The CDR3 consists of 15 residues. Per germline, CDR1 MNHEY and CDR2 SVGEGT.

This clone appeared a single time. This chain joins TRBV18 and TRBJ2-3, with 7 bases identical to TRBD1. The CDR3 has 15 amino acids. Germline-derived CDR1 and CDR2 are KGHSH and LQKENI. V lost 1 base to trimming and J lost 2 bases; unmatched junction nucleotides: 3. CDR3 coding DNA: TGTGCCAGCTCACCACAGCAGGGGGTCACAGATACGCAGTATTTT. Translation: CASSPQQGVTDTQYF.

The chain is built from TRBV28 and TRBJ1-6; 11 nucleotides agree with TRBD1. This CDR3 region has 18 residues. Germline V CDR1 and CDR2: MDHEN, SYDVKM. The trim removed 5 bases at V and 7 bases at J, leaving 13 bases unmatched. The CDR3 bases are TGTGCCAGCAGTCCACAACTCGGGACAGGGGGAGGAAATTCACCCCTCCACTTT. It codes for CASSPQLGTGGGNSPLHF.

J is TRBJ2-7 and V is TRBV11-2; D gene uncertain. This CDR3 is built from 15 residues. CDR1 and CDR2 from the germline V gene are SGHAT and FQNNGV. The V gene lost 1 base and the J gene lost 2 bases, with 12 bases spanning the gap. Here the CDR3 reads CASSLGIARTYEQYF. CDR3 sequence (DNA): TGTGCCAGCAGCTTAGGCATCGCTAGGACCTACGAGCAGTACTTC.

The J gene is TRBJ1-5, the V gene TRBV15; no firm D call. V was shortened by 0 bases and J by 13 bases, with 13 bases between the two germline ends. This CDR3 has 13 residues. The germline CDR1 and CDR2 sequences are LNHNV and YYDKDF (reference sequence). The CDR3 is CATSRDRGKTQHF. Here the CDR3 DNA reads TGTGCCACCAGCAGAGATCGTGGTAAGACTCAGCATTTT.

The V and J genes are TRBV29-1 and TRBJ1-2; the D gene is possibly TRBD1 (6 bases). Germline CDR1 SQVTM, CDR2 ANQGSEA. CDR3 length equals 13 residues. V lost 6 bases to trimming and J lost 0 bases, with 11 bases between them. CDR3 DNA sequence: TGCAGCGTGACGACAGGAGCTAACTATGGCTACACCTTC. It translates to CSVTTGANYGYTF. The complete variable domain, with remaining parts taken from reference TRBV29-1 and TRBJ1-2, reads SAVISQKPSRDICQRGTSLTIQCQVDSQVTMMFWYRQQPGQSLTLIATANQGSEATYESGFVIDKFPISRPNLTFSTLTVSNMSPEDSSIYLCSVTTGANYGYTFGSGTRLTVV.

The chain carries TRBV5-4 and TRBJ1-2; D perhaps matches TRBD1 (6 bases). Germline lookup yields CDR1 SGHNT and CDR2 YYREEE (reference sequence). The CDR3 loop spans 14 amino acids. V was cut by 4 bases and J by 8 bases, with 18 bases left in between. CDR3 residues: CASSPGGLYSGYTF. The CDR3 DNA reads TGTGCCAGCAGCCCCGGGGGGCTTTATAGCGGCTACACCTTC.

This clone was found once. V usage is TRBV7-2 and J usage is TRBJ2-5; 11 positions match TRBD2. The CDR3 spans 13 residues. The germline CDR1 and CDR2 sequences are SGHTA and FQGNSA. The V gene end was trimmed by 4 bases and the J gene end by 12 bases; junction bases not matched to a gene: 7. The CDR3 coding sequence is TGTGCCAGCAGCTCTAGCGGGGGGCGGTATAAGTACTTC. It is translated as CASSSSGGRYKYF.

V and J are TRBV5-6 and TRBJ1-2; TRBD1 aligns across 11 bases. This CDR3 contains 14 residues. V lost 4 bases to trimming and J lost 5 bases; unmatched junction nucleotides: 4. Germline V gene sequence: CDR1 SGHDT, CDR2 YYEEEE. The chain's CDR3 is CASSPGQGAYGYTF. The CDR3 DNA is TGTGCCAGCAGCCCCGGACAGGGGGCTTATGGCTACACCTTC.

The chain links TRBV19 to TRBJ1-3; D ambiguous. This CDR3 is 12 amino acids long. Germline V gives CDR1 LNHDA, CDR2 SQIVND (reference sequence). V dropped 8 bases and J dropped 5 bases, with 10 bases sitting between them. CDR3 sequence: CASRSLRNTIYF. The DNA of the CDR3 is TGTGCCAGTCGGAGCCTACGAAACACCATATATTTT. The whole variable domain, remainder taken from reference TRBV19 and TRBJ1-3, is DGGITQSPKYLFRKEGQNVTLSCEQNLNHDAMYWYRQDPGQGLRLIYYSQIVNDFQKGDIAEGYSVSREKKESFPLTVTSAQKNPTAFYLCASRSLRNTIYFGEGSWLTVV.

The chain employs TRBV30 and TRBJ1-2, with 8 bases that match TRBD1. The length of the CDR3 is 14 residues. V was pared by 6 bases and J by 7 bases, with 13 bases of the junction left unmatched. In germline, CDR1 is GTSNPN, CDR2 SVGIG (reference sequence). As DNA, the CDR3 is TGTGCCTGCTCCCCAAGGCAGGGGGCGCGTGGCTACACCTTC. It translates to CACSPRQGARGYTF.